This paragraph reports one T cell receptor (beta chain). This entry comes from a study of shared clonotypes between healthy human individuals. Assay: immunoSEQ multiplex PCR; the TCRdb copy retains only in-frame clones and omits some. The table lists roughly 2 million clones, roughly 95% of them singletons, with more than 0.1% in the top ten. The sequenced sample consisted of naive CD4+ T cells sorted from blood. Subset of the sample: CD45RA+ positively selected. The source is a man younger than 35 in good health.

CDR3 DNA: TGCGCCAGCAGTGAGTTGGCAGTCTCTGGAAACACCATATATTTT. Translated, it gives CASSELAVSGNTIYF. This chain links TRBV10-2 with TRBJ1-3, with D hard to call. The CDR3 is made up of 15 amino acids. The ends were cut back, 1 base at V and 0 bases at J, with 7 bases in the middle. Germline-derived CDR1 and CDR2 are WSHSY and SAAADI.